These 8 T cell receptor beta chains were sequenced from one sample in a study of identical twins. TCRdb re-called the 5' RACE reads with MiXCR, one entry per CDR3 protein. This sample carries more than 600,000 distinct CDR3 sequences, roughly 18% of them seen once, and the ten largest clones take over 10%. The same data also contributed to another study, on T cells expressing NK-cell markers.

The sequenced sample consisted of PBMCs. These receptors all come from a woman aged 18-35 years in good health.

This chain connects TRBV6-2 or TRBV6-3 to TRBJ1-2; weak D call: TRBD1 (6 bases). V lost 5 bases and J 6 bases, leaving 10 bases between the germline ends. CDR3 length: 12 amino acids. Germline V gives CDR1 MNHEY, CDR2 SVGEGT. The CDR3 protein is CASSPDRHGYTF. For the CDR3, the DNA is TGTGCCAGCAGTCCGGACAGACATGGCTACACCTTC.

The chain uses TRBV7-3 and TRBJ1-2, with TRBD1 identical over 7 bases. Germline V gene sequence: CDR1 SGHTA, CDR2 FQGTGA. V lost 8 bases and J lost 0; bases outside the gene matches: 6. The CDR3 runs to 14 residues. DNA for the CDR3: TGTGCCAGCTCTAAGGACAGGTCTAACTATGGCTACACCTTC. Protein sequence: CASSKDRSNYGYTF.

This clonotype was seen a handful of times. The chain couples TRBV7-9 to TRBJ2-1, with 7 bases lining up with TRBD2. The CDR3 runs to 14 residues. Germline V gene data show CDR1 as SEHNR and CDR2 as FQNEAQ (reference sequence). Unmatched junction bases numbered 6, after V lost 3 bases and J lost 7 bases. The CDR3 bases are TGTGCCAGCAGCTTGGGAGCGGGAATTAATGAGCAGTTCTTC. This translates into CASSLGAGINEQFF.

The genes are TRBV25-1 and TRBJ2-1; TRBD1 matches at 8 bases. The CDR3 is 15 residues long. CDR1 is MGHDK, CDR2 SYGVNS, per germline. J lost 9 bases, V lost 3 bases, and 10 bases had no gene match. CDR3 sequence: CASSERQGALGEQFF. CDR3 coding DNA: TGTGCCAGCAGTGAGAGGCAGGGGGCGCTTGGTGAGCAGTTCTTC.

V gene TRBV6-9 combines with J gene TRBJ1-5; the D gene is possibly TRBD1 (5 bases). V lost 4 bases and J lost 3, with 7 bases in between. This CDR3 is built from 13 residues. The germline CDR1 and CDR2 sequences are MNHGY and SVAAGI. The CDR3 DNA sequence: TGTGCCAGCAGTTCAGGGATCAATCAGCCCCAGCATTTT. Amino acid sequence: CASSSGINQPQHF.

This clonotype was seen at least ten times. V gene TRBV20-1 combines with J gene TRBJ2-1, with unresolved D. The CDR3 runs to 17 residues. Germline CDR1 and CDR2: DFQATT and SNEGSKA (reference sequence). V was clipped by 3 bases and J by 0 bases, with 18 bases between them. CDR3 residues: CSARPLGVKSSYNEQFF. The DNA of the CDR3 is TGCAGTGCTAGGCCCTTGGGCGTTAAGAGCTCCTACAATGAGCAGTTCTTC.

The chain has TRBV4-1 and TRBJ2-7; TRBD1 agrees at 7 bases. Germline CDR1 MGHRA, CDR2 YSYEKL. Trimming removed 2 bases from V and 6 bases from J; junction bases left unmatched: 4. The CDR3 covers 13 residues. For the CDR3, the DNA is TGCGCCAGCAGCCAACACAGGGGTCGCGAGCAGTACTTC. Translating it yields CASSQHRGREQYF.

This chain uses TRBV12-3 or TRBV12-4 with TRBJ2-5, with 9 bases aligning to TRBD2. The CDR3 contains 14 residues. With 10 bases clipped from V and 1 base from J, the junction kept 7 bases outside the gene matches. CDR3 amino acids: CATRPGLAQETQYF. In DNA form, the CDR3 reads TGTGCCACCCGCCCGGGACTAGCCCAAGAGACCCAGTACTTC.